This T cell receptor beta chain originates from a study of blood T cell repertoires in COVID-19. Turning to the study itself: Acute and convalescent COVID-19 samples came from the United States, Italy and Spain. T cells, B-cell-depleted T cells, or PBMCs supplied cDNA or gDNA.

Using immunoSEQ multiplex PCR, the repertoire was profiled, and TCRdb retains in-frame clones only, with some absent. The sample lists under 140,000 clones; roughly 76% were seen once. V gave up 2 bases and J gave up 1 base; unmatched junction bases: 6. The length of the CDR3 is 16 residues. Looked up from germline, CDR1 is LNHNV and CDR2 is YYDKDF (reference sequence). The receptor was isolated from a woman in her sixties with acute or convalescent COVID-19. This chain connects TRBV15 to TRBJ1-1; 8 bases are a match to TRBD1. The sequenced sample was peripheral blood. CDR3 DNA: TGTGCCACCAGCAGACTAAACAGGGGGAGGAACACTGAAGCTTTCTTT. Amino acid sequence: CATSRLNRGRNTEAFF.